The 13 T cell receptor beta chains below come from one sample, sequenced in a study of shared clonotypes between healthy human individuals. Produced via immunoSEQ multiplex PCR; TCRdb's table is partial and in-frame only. The table lists approximately 1.9 million clones, 90% to 95% of them singletons. Terminally differentiated effector memory CD45RA+ cells were excluded from the naive CD8 cells, which were CD45RO-negative and positively selected for CCR7. Sequenced material: naive CD8+ T cells from PBMCs. Every receptor here comes from a man aged 18 to 29 in good health. Some clones in this sample may be carry-over from other donors' samples.

J is TRBJ2-5 and V is TRBV5-1; 8 bases line up with TRBD2. The germline gives CDR1 SGHRS, CDR2 YFSETQ. V lost 4 bases, J lost 1 base, and 9 bases stayed unmatched. The CDR3 totals 16 residues. The CDR3 region is CASSLGPGGIQETQYF. CDR3 coding DNA: TGCGCCAGCAGCCTGGGGCCGGGAGGGATCCAAGAGACCCAGTACTTC.

The rearrangement joins TRBV7-9 to TRBJ1-2, with a tentative D call TRBD1 (6 bases). The CDR3 runs to 14 residues. Trimming removed 1 base at V and 8 bases at J, with 14 bases between. From germline, CDR1 is SEHNR and CDR2 FQNEAQ (reference sequence). The CDR3 DNA sequence: TGTGCCAGCAGCTTAGGGAGAGGGGGTAACGGCTACACCTTC. This translates into CASSLGRGGNGYTF.

The chain couples TRBV9 to TRBJ2-7, with D tentatively TRBD2 (6 bases). Germline V lookup: CDR1 SGDLS, CDR2 YYNGEE. CDR3 length equals 14 residues. Between the trimmed V and J ends, which lost 0 bases and 5 bases, there was a span of 12 bases. CDR3 region: CASSVVGEVDEQYF. Here the CDR3 DNA reads TGTGCCAGCAGCGTAGTAGGGGAGGTAGACGAGCAGTACTTC.

The V and J genes are TRBV7-6 and TRBJ2-2; TRBD1 aligns across 7 bases. The CDR3 covers 14 residues. V shed 5 bases, J shed 3 bases, and the junction held 3 bases outside the gene matches. From germline, CDR1 is SGHVS and CDR2 FNYEAQ. The CDR3 is CASSTQGYTGELFF. DNA for the CDR3: TGTGCCAGCAGCACACAGGGGTACACCGGGGAGCTGTTTTTT. The full variable domain, in which reference TRBV7-6 and TRBJ2-2 provide the parts outside the CDR3, is GAGVSQSPRYKVTKRGQDVALRCDPISGHVSLYWYRQALGQGPEFLTYFNYEAQQDKSGLPNDRFSAERPEGSISTLTIQRTEQRDSAMYRCASSTQGYTGELFFGEGSRLTVL.

The chain couples TRBV15 to TRBJ1-5, with D possibly TRBD1 on 6 matching bases. Germline CDR1 is LNHNV and CDR2 is YYDKDF (reference sequence). CDR3 length: 17 amino acids. The V end lost 0 bases, the J end lost 0 bases, and 12 bases lay between the germline ends. The CDR3 reads CATSRERDMYSNQPQHF. CDR3 in DNA: TGTGCCACCAGCAGAGAAAGGGACATGTATAGCAATCAGCCCCAGCATTTT.

The chain is built from TRBV27 and TRBJ1-5; TRBD1 matches 7 bases. Losses at the gene ends were 0 bases for V and 9 bases for J; bases not matched to a gene: 8. The CDR3 spans 15 residues. Germline CDR1 reads MNHEY; CDR2 reads SMNVEV (reference sequence). The CDR3 region is CASSLSMDRQSPQHF. Here the CDR3 DNA reads TGTGCCAGCAGTTTATCGATGGACAGGCAGTCGCCCCAGCATTTT.

V gene TRBV6-1 combines with J gene TRBJ2-1; 8 bases align to TRBD2. The germline V gene encodes CDR1 MNHNS and CDR2 SASEGT. Trimming took 7 bases from V and 6 from J; bases not matched to a gene: 8. The CDR3 length is 14 residues. CDR3 amino acids: CASTIAGPPNEQFF. CDR3 DNA: TGTGCCAGCACGATAGCGGGACCCCCCAATGAGCAGTTCTTC.

V is TRBV27 and J is TRBJ1-4; 9 nucleotides match TRBD1. CDR3 length equals 17 residues. J lost 0 bases, V lost 5 bases, and 7 bases had no gene match. Per germline, CDR1 MNHEY and CDR2 SMNVEV (reference sequence). The DNA for the CDR3 is TGTGCCAGCAGTAGAACAGGGGGCCGAGCAACTAATGAAAAACTGTTTTTT. Its translation: CASSRTGGRATNEKLFF. The full variable domain, rest sourced from reference TRBV27 and TRBJ1-4, is EAQVTQNPRYLITVTGKKLTVTCSQNMNHEYMSWYRQDPGLGLRQIYYSMNVEVTDKGDVPEGYKVSRKEKRNFPLILESPSPNQTSLYFCASSRTGGRATNEKLFFGSGTQLSVL.

The V and J genes are TRBV27 and TRBJ2-7; 7 nucleotides line up with TRBD2. The junction had 9 bases not matched to a gene; V was cut back by 8 bases and J by 2 bases. The CDR3 runs to 14 residues. Looked up from germline, CDR1 is MNHEY and CDR2 is SMNVEV (reference sequence). In DNA, the CDR3 is TGTGCCAGCGGGCGGGGGAGACTAGCCTACGAGCAGTACTTC. Translation: CASGRGRLAYEQYF.

This chain links TRBV19 with TRBJ1-1, with 7 nucleotides matching TRBD1. After removal of 5 bases from V and 2 bases from J, the junction contained 14 bases not matched to a gene. The length of the CDR3 is 17 residues. Looked up from germline, CDR1 is LNHDA and CDR2 is SQIVND (reference sequence). The CDR3 loop is CASSPRQGSGPNTEAFF. In DNA form, the CDR3 reads TGTGCCAGTAGTCCGCGACAGGGAAGTGGGCCTAACACTGAAGCTTTCTTT.

This chain uses TRBV4-3 with TRBJ2-7, with 9 bases fitting TRBD2. The V gene's germline CDR1 is LGHNA and CDR2 YSLEER. This CDR3 comprises 17 residues. V lost 0 bases to trimming and J lost 3 bases; unmatched junction nucleotides: 9. CDR3 in DNA: TGCGCCAGCAGCCAAGATTTCGAAGCGGGAGGTAGCTACGAGCAGTACTTC. This codes for CASSQDFEAGGSYEQYF.

This clone came up a few times. The same CDR3 is also encoded by other DNA sequences in this sample. V is TRBV9 and J is TRBJ2-3; the D gene is possibly TRBD2 (5 bases). This CDR3 spans 14 amino acids. Per germline, CDR1 SGDLS and CDR2 YYNGEE. Deletions cut 4 bases from V and 0 bases from J, with 9 bases between. The CDR3 region is CASSRSGSTDTQYF. CDR3 nucleotide sequence: TGTGCCAGCAGCCGCAGCGGAAGCACAGATACGCAGTATTTT. The whole variable domain, filled in from reference TRBV9 and TRBJ2-3, reads DSGVTQTPKHLITATGQRVTLRCSPRSGDLSVYWYQQSLDQGLQFLIQYYNGEERAKGNILERFSAQQFPDLHSELNLSSLELGDSALYFCASSRSGSTDTQYFGPGTRLTVL.

The chain joins TRBV28 to TRBJ2-1; perhaps TRBD2 as D (6 bases). Germline values: CDR1 MDHEN, CDR2 SYDVKM. Trimming stripped 3 bases from V and 7 bases from J, with 19 bases between. This CDR3 is 16 amino acids long. The CDR3 region is CASSFLLSGGMNEQFF. For the CDR3, the DNA is TGTGCCAGCAGTTTCCTTTTGAGTGGGGGGATGAATGAGCAGTTCTTC. Full variable domain (outside the CDR3, taken from reference TRBV28 and TRBJ2-1): DVKVTQSSRYLVKRTGEKVFLECVQDMDHENMFWYRQDPGLGLRLIYFSYDVKMKEKGDIPEGYSVSREKKERFSLILESASTNQTSMYLCASSFLLSGGMNEQFFGPGTRLTVL.